One sample yielded the 13 T cell receptor beta chains listed below, sequenced in a study of technical replicates of blood from a few donors (dated by TCRdb to about 2017). The receptor library was made with the immunoSEQ multiplex PCR assay. The table comes from immuneACCESS by way of TCRdb, which keeps in-frame sequences with V and J called. Part of the clones is missing from these tables; in studies checked, under half for an unresolved V gene and the rest for unknown reasons. Within this sample are tens of thousands of clones, with 75% to 95% of them counted one time only. The ten largest make up about 0.25% of the sample. Material for sequencing was T cells isolated from PBMCs. All receptors come from a human donor in good health.

The chain has TRBV4-2 and TRBJ2-7; D is undetermined. This CDR3 is 13 amino acids long. Germline CDR1 and CDR2: LGHNA and YNFKEQ. The V gene lost 6 bases and the J gene lost 0 bases, with 9 bases spanning the gap. Written as DNA, the CDR3 is TGTGCCAGCAGAGAAGACTTCTCCTACGAGCAGTACTTC. It is translated as CASREDFSYEQYF.

The chain has TRBV11-2 and TRBJ1-2, with D possibly matching TRBD1 (5 bases). The CDR3 runs to 16 residues. Trimming cost V 6 bases and J 3 bases, with 20 bases left between them. Germline-derived CDR1 and CDR2 are SGHAT and FQNNGV. The CDR3 DNA is TGTGCCAGCAGGATGACCTACAGGTCTCGGGACTATGGCTACACCTTC. Protein: CASRMTYRSRDYGYTF.

Regarding this clone: Within the sample, other DNA sequences also encode this same CDR3. This rearrangement joins TRBV10-1 to TRBJ2-7; D is undetermined. This CDR3 has 12 amino acids. Germline V gives CDR1 WNHNN, CDR2 SYGVQD (reference sequence). The V gene lost 3 bases and the J gene lost 4 bases, with 7 bases spanning the gap. CDR3 nucleotide sequence: TGCGCCAGCAGTGACTCCTCTTACGAGCAGTACTTC. As protein: CASSDSSYEQYF.

J is TRBJ1-4 and V is TRBV5-6; unclear D gene. This CDR3 comprises 15 residues. Germline V gives CDR1 SGHDT, CDR2 YYEEEE. Trimming took 1 base from V and 0 from J, leaving 7 bases between them. CDR3 region: CASSLLETTNEKLFF. The CDR3 DNA reads as TGTGCCAGCAGCTTGTTGGAGACAACTAATGAAAAACTGTTTTTT.

This chain connects TRBV19 to TRBJ2-3; a possible D gene is TRBD2 (5 bases). Germline CDR1 LNHDA, CDR2 SQIVND (reference sequence). The CDR3 sequence is 12 residues long. Trimming took 5 bases from V and 3 from J, leaving 6 bases between them. The CDR3 is CASSLATDTQYF. CDR3 nucleotide sequence: TGTGCCAGTAGTTTAGCGACAGATACGCAGTATTTT.

This sequence joins TRBV28 and TRBJ1-5; possible D gene TRBD1, 5 bases. The CDR3 has 15 amino acids. Trimming pared 2 bases from V and 4 bases from J, leaving 12 bases between. Germline V gives CDR1 MDHEN, CDR2 SYDVKM. This chain's CDR3 is CASSLRQIINQPQHF. CDR3 bases: TGTGCCAGCAGTTTAAGACAGATAATAAATCAGCCCCAGCATTTT.

This rearrangement joins TRBV5-1 to TRBJ2-1; 14 positions match TRBD2. The germline gives CDR1 SGHRS, CDR2 YFSETQ. J lost 1 base, V lost 3 bases, and 3 bases had no gene match. CDR3 length equals 17 residues. CDR3 sequence (DNA): TGCGCCAGCAGCTCCCGACTAGCGGGGGGGTCCTACAATGAGCAGTTCTTC. Its protein product is CASSSRLAGGSYNEQFF.

The chain carries TRBV27 and TRBJ1-4; tentative D call: TRBD1 (6 bases). Germline CDR1 reads MNHEY; CDR2 reads SMNVEV (reference sequence). Between the trimmed V and J ends, which lost 6 bases and 5 bases, there was a span of 13 bases. The CDR3 length is 14 residues. The CDR3 sequence is CASSKRGGNEKLFF. The CDR3 nucleotides read TGTGCCAGCAGCAAAAGGGGGGGGAATGAAAAACTGTTTTTT.

This clone is a singleton in its sample. The chain recombines TRBV6-5 with TRBJ2-5, with 7 bases lining up with TRBD2. The germline V gene has CDR1 MNHEY and CDR2 SVGAGI. J gave up 5 bases and V 2 bases, and 2 bases lay outside the gene matches. The CDR3 is 13 amino acids. CDR3 nucleotides: TGTGCCAGCAGTTACGCGGGAGAGGAGACCCAGTACTTC. Protein product: CASSYAGEETQYF.

V usage is TRBV19 and J usage is TRBJ1-1, with unresolved D. V shed 6 bases and J shed 6 bases, with 14 bases lying between them. The CDR3 is 13 residues long. Germline CDR1 and CDR2: LNHDA and SQIVND (reference sequence). CDR3 residues: CASSPATLPEAFF. CDR3 sequence (DNA): TGTGCCAGTAGCCCTGCGACTCTTCCTGAAGCTTTCTTT.

The V gene is TRBV7-6, the J gene TRBJ2-1, with TRBD2 identical over 14 bases. The CDR3 covers 17 residues. V dropped 4 bases and J dropped 5; count of bases not matched to a gene: 7. Per germline, CDR1 SGHVS and CDR2 FNYEAQ. This CDR3 reads CASSSNPGLAGDNEQFF. DNA for the CDR3: TGTGCCAGCAGCTCCAACCCGGGACTAGCGGGAGACAATGAGCAGTTCTTC.

The chain carries TRBV4-1 and TRBJ2-1; 10 bases are a match to TRBD1. The ends lost 2 bases at V and 0 bases at J; junction bases unmatched: 10. Looked up from germline, CDR1 is MGHRA and CDR2 is YSYEKL. The CDR3 length is 19 residues. For the CDR3, the DNA is TGCGCCAGCAGCCAACGACAGGGGGCCCTCCTGAGCTCCTACAATGAGCAGTTCTTC. Translating it yields CASSQRQGALLSSYNEQFF.

In this sample, this clone turned up once. The CDR3: CASSPNTDTQYF. CDR3 nucleotide sequence: TGTGCCAGCAGTCCCAACACAGATACGCAGTATTTT. The chain combines TRBV6-5 with TRBJ2-3; D not resolved. The ends were cut back, 5 bases at V and 2 bases at J, with 5 bases in the middle. There are 12 residues in the CDR3. The germline CDR1 and CDR2 sequences are MNHEY and SVGAGI.